The clone carrying this T cell receptor (beta chain) was picked up a small number of times. Its cognate antigen is unknown. The CDR3 is 15 residues long. Germline assignment: CDR1 LGHNA and CDR2 YNFKEQ. Between the trimmed V and J ends, which lost 0 bases and 7 bases, there was a span of 13 bases. Produced via immunoSEQ multiplex PCR; TCRdb's table is partial and in-frame only. The sample lists 130,000 to 150,000 clones, roughly 87% occurring once. This entry is derived from a study of cytomegalovirus exposure and HLA in healthy donors. Study details: The platform used for the 120 or so validation repertoires matched that of the approximately 620 first-cohort repertoires, a later analysis reported.

Study outcomes and limitations: The authors enumerated around 150 TCR beta chains as linked to cytomegalovirus. CMV antigen specificity was confirmed in vitro for a few CMV-associated chains. A subsequent analysis found that TCR clusters from the first cohort also tended to co-occur in the approximately 110 validation repertoires, with 94% of cluster scores above 0.

Input material: PBMCs. The chain is built from TRBV4-2 and TRBJ1-5; a possible D gene is TRBD1 (6 bases). The TCR sequence derives from a man younger than 35 in good health and CMV-seropositive. CDR3 residues: CASSQDAAGAQPQHF. The CDR3 region has the DNA TGTGCCAGCAGCCAAGATGCGGCAGGGGCCCAGCCCCAGCATTTT.